Following are 15 T cell receptor beta chains from one sample sequenced in a study of T cells in Graves' hyperthyroidism and ophthalmopathy. RNA transcripts yielded amplified TCR beta CDR3 regions. A first-round RT-PCR of the TCR CDR3 used the HTBI primer set. MiXCR was run by TCRdb on the multiplex PCR reads, yielding one entry per CDR3 protein. Of around 690,000 distinct CDR3 sequences in the sample, around 20% are singletons; the top ten hold 34%. The sequenced sample was blood. These receptors all stem from a man between 25 and 39 years old with Graves' ophthalmopathy.

This chain links TRBV19 with TRBJ1-1; a weak D match, TRBD1 (6 bases). CDR3 length: 14 residues. Germline CDR1 LNHDA, CDR2 SQIVND (reference sequence). V was pared by 7 bases and J by 2 bases, with 14 bases between. The CDR3 is CASNRGGANTEAFF. The CDR3 DNA reads TGTGCCAGTAACCGCGGGGGGGCCAACACTGAAGCTTTCTTT.

This rearrangement joins TRBV7-9 to TRBJ2-1; 7 bases map to TRBD1. The CDR3 runs 15 residues. The V segment lost 3 bases and the J segment 4 bases; nucleotides outside the gene matches: 6. CDR1 and CDR2 (germline): SEHNR, FQNEAQ (reference sequence). CDR3 sequence: CASSFDRALYNEQFF. For the CDR3, the DNA is TGTGCCAGCAGCTTCGACAGGGCGCTTTACAATGAGCAGTTCTTC.

This sequence joins TRBV10-3 and TRBJ1-2; 8 bases agree with TRBD1. The CDR3 extends over 13 amino acids. Germline V gives CDR1 ENHRY, CDR2 SYGVKD. Germline trimming cut 4 bases from V and 4 bases from J; bases unmatched to any gene: 2. CDR3 residues: CAISVGTGYGYTF. Here the CDR3 DNA reads TGTGCCATCAGTGTTGGGACAGGCTATGGCTACACCTTC.

This clonotype was observed a handful of times. The chain carries TRBV3-1 and TRBJ2-4; either TRBD1 or TRBD2 may supply D (7 bases each). The CDR3 runs 19 residues. CDR1 and CDR2 (germline): LGHDT, YNNKEL (reference sequence). The V and J ends lost 4 bases and 2 bases respectively, with 24 bases between them. The CDR3: CASSRNTGGQLYSKNIQYF. CDR3 DNA sequence: TGTGCCAGCAGCCGGAACACGGGGGGACAGCTATATTCCAAAAACATTCAGTACTTC.

This clonotype was seen many times. V is TRBV5-1 and J is TRBJ2-7; D gene uncertain. Trimming took 1 base from V and 3 from J, leaving 5 bases between them. This CDR3 contains 12 residues. CDR1 and CDR2 (germline): SGHRS, YFSETQ. CDR3 bases: TGCGCCAGCAGCTTGAATGGCTACGAGCAGTACTTC. Protein: CASSLNGYEQYF.

Remarks on this clonotype: The junction departs from the called germline gene at one end, perhaps through a read error. The chain carries TRBV7-7 and TRBJ2-5; TRBD2 matches at 11 bases. Germline V gene lookup returns CDR1 SSHAT and CDR2 FNYEAQ (reference sequence). This CDR3 has 16 amino acids. CDR3 sequence: CASSLIGTSGQETQYF. The CDR3 nucleotides read TGTGCTAGCAGCTTAATCGGGACTAGCGGCCAAGAGACCCAGTACTTC.

This clonotype was counted once. The gene calls are TRBV3-1 and TRBJ2-5, with no clear D. Trimming left V 4 bases short and J 7 bases short, with 22 bases between. Germline loops: CDR1 LGHDT, CDR2 YNNKEL (reference sequence). The CDR3 is 16 residues long. The CDR3 bases are TGTGCCAGCAGCCCCCTAGTGGAAGGGCCGAGTCGGACCCAGTACTTC. Its protein product is CASSPLVEGPSRTQYF.

This clonotype has just a few counts. The DNA of the CDR3 is TGTGCCAGCAGTTCGGGGGTAAGCCAGCCCCAGCATTTT. Translating it yields CASSSGVSQPQHF. V gene TRBV27 combines with J gene TRBJ1-5; a weak D match, TRBD1 (5 bases). This CDR3 has 13 residues. Trimming cost V 4 bases and J 7 bases, with 11 bases left between them. Germline V CDR1 and CDR2: MNHEY, SMNVEV (reference sequence).

This clonotype came up many times. V and J are TRBV5-1 and TRBJ2-1; TRBD2 might be the D (5 bases). CDR3 length: 16 residues. Germline values: CDR1 SGHRS, CDR2 YFSETQ. V was clipped by 0 bases and J by 6 bases, with 16 bases between them. CDR3 protein: CASSLGSGPTPNEQFF. The DNA for the CDR3 is TGCGCCAGCAGCTTGGGAAGCGGCCCGACGCCCAATGAGCAGTTCTTC.

This clonotype was counted a single time. Germline is not matched at one junction end, which may reflect a read error. V usage is TRBV5-4 and J usage is TRBJ1-3, with D perhaps matching TRBD1 (5 bases). Germline values: CDR1 SGHNT, CDR2 YYREEE (reference sequence). The CDR3 spans 15 residues. The CDR3 protein is CANSVDISSGNTIYF. The CDR3 nucleotides read TGTGCCAACAGCGTGGACATAAGCTCTGGAAACACCATATATTTT. Full variable domain (missing parts from reference TRBV5-4 and TRBJ1-3): ETGVTQSPTHLIKTRGQQVTLRCSSQSGHNTVSWYQQALGQGPQFIFQYYREEENGRGNFPPRFSGLQFPNYSSELNVNALELDDSALYLCANSVDISSGNTIYFGEGSWLTVV.

This CDR3 reads CASNLSGRYNEQFF. CDR3 bases: TGTGCCAGCAACCTTAGCGGGAGGTACAATGAGCAGTTCTTC. The rearrangement uses TRBV6-1 and TRBJ2-1, with TRBD2 matching 10 bases. CDR3 length: 14 residues. Germline V gives CDR1 MNHNS, CDR2 SASEGT. J lost 4 bases, V lost 7 bases, and 4 bases had no gene match.

In its sample, this clonotype was seen a few times. This chain joins TRBV19 and TRBJ1-5; 8 nucleotides agree with TRBD1. Trimming took 5 bases from V and 0 from J; bases not matched to a gene: 6. The germline CDR1 and CDR2 sequences are LNHDA and SQIVND (reference sequence). This CDR3 comprises 16 residues. CDR3 sequence: CASSGPGGYSNQPQHF. For the CDR3, the DNA is TGTGCCAGTAGTGGCCCAGGGGGCTATAGCAATCAGCCCCAGCATTTT.

This clonotype appeared many times. V is TRBV11-2 and J is TRBJ2-3; D uncertain. The V end was cut by 1 base, the J end by 5 bases, with 13 bases between. The CDR3 runs 15 residues. Germline V CDR1 and CDR2: SGHAT, FQNNGV. DNA for the CDR3: TGTGCCAGCAGCTTAGGGACGATAGGAATAGATACGCAGTATTTT. Residues: CASSLGTIGIDTQYF.

This clonotype turned up a few times. The chain joins TRBV28 to TRBJ2-3; D uncertain. From germline, CDR1 is MDHEN and CDR2 SYDVKM. There are 13 residues in the CDR3. The V and J ends lost 2 bases and 4 bases respectively, with 7 bases between them. Written as DNA, the CDR3 is TGTGCCAGCAGTTTAGAGGATCCAGATACGCAGTATTTT. It codes for CASSLEDPDTQYF.

The chain combines TRBV6-1 with TRBJ1-2, with D possibly TRBD1 on 5 matching bases. The CDR3 is 13 residues long. Per the germline V gene, CDR1 is MNHNS and CDR2 is SASEGT. Trimming shortened V by 5 bases and J by 7 bases, and 14 bases separated the two germline ends. Here the CDR3 DNA reads TGTGCCAGCAGTTATGGAGGGGTTGGTGGCTACACCTTC. Translated: CASSYGGVGGYTF.